The TCR beta chain described here comes from a study of blood T cell repertoires in COVID-19 (dated by TCRdb to between 2020 and 2021). Some background on the complete study: Samples from collaborators originated in the United States, Italy and Spain and spanned both the acute and convalescent phases of COVID-19. The material from the prospective study consisted of cDNA or gDNA derived from T cells, B-cell-depleted T cells, or PBMCs. The dataset comprised deeply sampled blood TCRbeta repertoires from subjects exposed to, actively infected with, or recovered from COVID-19. The repertoires were released in a freely available public database meant as a resource for research on the immune response to SARS-CoV-2. Samples were obtained from the ongoing ImmuneRACE study (first 160 participants) and from roughly 1,300 subjects provided by 6 global collaborators. Sample metadata almost always included a de-identified subject ID, COVID-19 status, age in years and sex. HLA class I and class II types, where available, came from metadata supplied by the sample provider rather than from assay-based typing.

For CDR1 and CDR2, the germline V gene (reference sequence) lists SGHNT and YYREEE. The CDR3 runs 13 residues from the cysteine to the phenylalanine. Here the CDR3 DNA is all that survives: 39 bases in frame from base 1. TCRbeta CDR3 regions were amplified from genomic DNA by means of the immunoSEQ Assay, a bias-controlled multiplex PCR. The source study handled its data this way. Within the assay, amplification of reference gene primers was used to estimate how many nucleated cells each sample contained. To quantify the absolute abundance of each unique TCRbeta CDR3 rearrangement, sequence reads were collapsed and filtered. For each sample, productive Simpson clonality was calculated by taking the square root of Simpson's diversity index across productive rearrangements. TCRdb retrieved this table from immuneACCESS and kept in-frame rearrangements only. Not all clones are present; in checked studies, unresolved V genes account for under half, and no reason is known for the remainder. Clonal size and the V and J genes are those of that table, whereas D and trimming came from the DNA. In this sample the table shows about 280,000 clones, roughly 87% of which occur a single time. The top ten hold about 5.5% of the sample.

Study-wide conclusions, independent of this receptor: Clinical and demographic metadata were provided uncurated, with the amount varying by source and participant.

Enrolling through a virtual design, the prospective study's participants ranged in age from roughly 18 to 95 years and lived across about two dozen United States geographic areas. To assign participants to cohorts, the prospective study relied on clinical history that participants themselves reported in a screening survey and a study questionnaire. Recovered participants in ImmuneRACE Cohort 3 were defined by two consecutive negative NP/OP PCR tests, clearance by a healthcare professional, or resolution of symptoms. Each participant in the prospective study had whole blood, serum and a nasopharyngeal or oropharyngeal swab collected by mobile phlebotomists. Over a 2-month period, participants in the prospective study had the option of providing additional blood draws and questionnaires. Prospective study blood samples were shipped either frozen or at room temperature before DNA extraction. Details on this clone: Its antigen is currently not known. At one boundary the junction diverges from the germline segment, which might be a read error.

The source of this sequence is a woman aged 40 to 50 who had recovered from COVID-19. The sequencing input was PBMCs or T cells enriched from blood (not recorded which). The chain employs TRBV5-4 and TRBJ1-2; D gene: possibly TRBD1, on 5 matching bases. The CDR3 has the sequence CASRLGGGVGYTF. The nucleotide sequence reads as follows: TGTGCCAGCAGATTGGGTGGGGGGGTTGGCTACACCTTC. Here the CDR3 is joined to the reference TRBV5-4 and TRBJ1-2 genes, and the full variable domain is: ETGVTQSPTHLIKTRGQQVTLRCSSQSGHNTVSWYQQALGQGPQFIFQYYREEENGRGNFPPRFSGLQFPNYSSELNVNALELDDSALYLCASRLGGGVGYTFGSGTRLTVV.